This T cell receptor beta chain appears in the sequencing data of a study of T cell responses to AZD1222 COVID-19 vaccine. The assay was immunoSEQ multiplex PCR, and TCRdb's table has in-frame clones only and misses some. The table shows just under 80,000 clones, with roughly 90% occurring only once. This CDR3 is built from 13 residues. Germline lookup yields CDR1 SGHDN and CDR2 FVKESK. Trimming at V came to 4 bases and at J to 5 bases, leaving 5 bases not matched to a gene. The input for sequencing was peripheral blood, taken 28 days after the second AZD1222 dose. The clonotype was recovered from an adult who received the AZD1222 COVID-19 vaccine. The chain carries TRBV14 and TRBJ2-7; 7 bases match TRBD2. The CDR3 here is CASSRTRFNEQYF. Written as DNA, the CDR3 is TGTGCCAGCAGCCGGACTAGGTTCAACGAGCAGTACTTC.